The entry that follows covers one T cell receptor beta chain sequence. The entry originates in a study of blood T cell repertoires in COVID-19. Across the whole study: In each case, the material was cDNA or gDNA derived from T cells, B-cell-depleted T cells, or PBMCs.

Original processing methods: The assay estimated nucleated cells by amplifying reference gene primers. Using immunoSEQ multiplex PCR, the repertoire was profiled, and TCRdb retains in-frame clones only, with some absent. The V and J calls and clone size come from that table; D and trimming were worked out from the DNA. The data show 170,000 or so clones, 90% seen once. CDR1 and CDR2 from the germline V gene are MNHEY and SMNVEV (reference sequence). V lost 4 bases, J lost 4 bases, and 4 bases stayed unmatched. The CDR3 sequence is 14 residues long. The TCR comes from a man between 50 and 59 years old with acute or convalescent COVID-19. The V gene is TRBV27, the J gene TRBJ2-7, with 10 bases fitting TRBD2. Sequencing input: peripheral blood. CDR3 sequence: CASSSTSGTYEQYF. The CDR3 region has the DNA TGTGCCAGCAGTTCCACTAGCGGGACTTACGAGCAGTACTTC.